This T cell receptor beta chain was found in a study of OX40 agonist ivuxolimab in advanced cancers. Autoimmune disease history or systemic immunosuppression disqualified patients. Assay: immunoSEQ multiplex PCR; the TCRdb copy retains only in-frame clones and omits some. The sample includes some 80,000 clones, about 82% seen only once; the top ten take 6.5% to 7.5%. The germline V gene encodes CDR1 MNHNY and CDR2 SVGAGI (reference sequence). Trimming at V came to 0 bases and at J to 2 bases, leaving 1 base not matched to a gene. The CDR3 spans 14 residues. The origin of this receptor is an adult with an advanced solid tumor such as melanoma, head and neck, liver or kidney cancer. The chain uses TRBV6-6 and TRBJ2-7; 7 nucleotides agree with TRBD2. Source: CD4+ or CD8+ T cells sorted from blood, taken in a trial of the OX40 agonist ivuxolimab. The CDR3 coding sequence is TGTGCCAGCAGTTACTCTGCGGGGGCCTACGAGCAGTACTTC. As protein: CASSYSAGAYEQYF.